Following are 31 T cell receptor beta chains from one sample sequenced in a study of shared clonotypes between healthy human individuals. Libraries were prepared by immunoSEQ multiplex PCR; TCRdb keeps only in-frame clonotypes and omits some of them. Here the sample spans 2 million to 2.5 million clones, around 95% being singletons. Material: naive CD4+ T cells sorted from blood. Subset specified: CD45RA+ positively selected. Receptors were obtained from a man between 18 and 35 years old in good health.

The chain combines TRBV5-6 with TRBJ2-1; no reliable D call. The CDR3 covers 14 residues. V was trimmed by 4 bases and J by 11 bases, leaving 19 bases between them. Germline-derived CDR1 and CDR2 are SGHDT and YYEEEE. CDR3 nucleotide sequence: TGTGCCAGCAGCCCCTTACTGGATTATCAAAAGCAGTTCTTC. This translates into CASSPLLDYQKQFF. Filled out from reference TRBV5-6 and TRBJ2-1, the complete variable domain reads DAGVTQSPTHLIKTRGQQVTLRCSPKSGHDTVSWYQQALGQGPQFIFQYYEEEERQRGNFPDRFSGHQFPNYSSELNVNALLLGDSALYLCASSPLLDYQKQFFGPGTRLTVL.

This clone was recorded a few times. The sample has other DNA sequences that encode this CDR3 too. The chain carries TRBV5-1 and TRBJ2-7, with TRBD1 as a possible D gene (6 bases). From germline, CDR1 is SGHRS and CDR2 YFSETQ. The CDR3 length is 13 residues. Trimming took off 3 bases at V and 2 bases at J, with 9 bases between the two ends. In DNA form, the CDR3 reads TGCGCCAGCAGCTCAACAGGGCCCTACGAGCAGTACTTC. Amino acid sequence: CASSSTGPYEQYF.

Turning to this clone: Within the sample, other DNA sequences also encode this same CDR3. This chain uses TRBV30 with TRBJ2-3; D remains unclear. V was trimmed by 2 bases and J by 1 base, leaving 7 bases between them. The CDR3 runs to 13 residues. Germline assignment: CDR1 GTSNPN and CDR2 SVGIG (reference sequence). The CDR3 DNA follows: TGTGCCTGGAGTACCCCTGGCACAGATACGCAGTATTTT. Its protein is CAWSTPGTDTQYF.

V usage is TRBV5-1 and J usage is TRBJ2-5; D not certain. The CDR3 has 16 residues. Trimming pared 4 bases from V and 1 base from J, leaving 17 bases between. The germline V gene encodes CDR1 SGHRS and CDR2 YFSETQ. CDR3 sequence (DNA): TGCGCCAGCAGCCCCAGACCGGTGAGGCCCCAAGAGACCCAGTACTTC. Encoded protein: CASSPRPVRPQETQYF.

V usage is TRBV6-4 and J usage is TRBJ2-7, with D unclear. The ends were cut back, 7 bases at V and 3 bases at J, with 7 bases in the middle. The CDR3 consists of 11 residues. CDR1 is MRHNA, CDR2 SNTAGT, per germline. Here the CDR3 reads CASTHGYEQYF. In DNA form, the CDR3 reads TGTGCCAGCACCCATGGCTACGAGCAGTACTTC.

The CDR3 DNA is TGTGCCAGCAGCTTATTACTAGCGGGGGGTGACAATGAGCAGTTCTTC. Amino acids: CASSLLLAGGDNEQFF. V usage is TRBV7-2 and J usage is TRBJ2-1, with 12 bases aligning to TRBD2. Germline CDR1 and CDR2: SGHTA and FQGNSA. This CDR3 has 16 residues. Unmatched junction bases numbered 4, after V lost 2 bases and J lost 5 bases. Using reference TRBV7-2 and TRBJ2-1 for the parts outside the CDR3, the full variable domain is GAGVSQSPSNKVTEKGKDVELRCDPISGHTALYWYRQSLGQGLEFLIYFQGNSAPDKSGLPSDRFSAERTGGSVSTLTIQRTQQEDSAVYLCASSLLLAGGDNEQFFGPGTRLTVL.

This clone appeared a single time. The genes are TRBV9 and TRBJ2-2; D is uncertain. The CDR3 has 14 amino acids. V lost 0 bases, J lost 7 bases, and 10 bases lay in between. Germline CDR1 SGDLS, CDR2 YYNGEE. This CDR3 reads CASSVGSLRGELFF. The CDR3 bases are TGTGCCAGCAGCGTAGGAAGCCTCCGCGGGGAGCTGTTTTTT.

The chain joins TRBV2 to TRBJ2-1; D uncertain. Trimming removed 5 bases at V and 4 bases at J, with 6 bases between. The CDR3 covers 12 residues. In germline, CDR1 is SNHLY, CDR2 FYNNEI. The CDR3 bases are TGTGCCAGCAGTAACTTGTACAATGAGCAGTTCTTC. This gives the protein CASSNLYNEQFF.

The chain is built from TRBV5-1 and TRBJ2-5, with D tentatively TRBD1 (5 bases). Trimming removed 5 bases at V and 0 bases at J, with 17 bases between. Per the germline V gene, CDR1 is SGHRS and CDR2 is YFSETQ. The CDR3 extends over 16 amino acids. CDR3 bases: TGCGCCAGCAGAAGGGGTAGTGGGCAGTACCAAGAGACCCAGTACTTC. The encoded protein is CASRRGSGQYQETQYF.

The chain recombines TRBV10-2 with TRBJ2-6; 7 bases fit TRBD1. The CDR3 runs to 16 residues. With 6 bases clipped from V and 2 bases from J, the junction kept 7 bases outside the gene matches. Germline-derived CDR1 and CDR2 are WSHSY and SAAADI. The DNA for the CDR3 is TGCGCCAGCAGGGCCGACCAGGGGGCTGGGGCCAACGTCCTGACTTTC. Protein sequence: CASRADQGAGANVLTF.

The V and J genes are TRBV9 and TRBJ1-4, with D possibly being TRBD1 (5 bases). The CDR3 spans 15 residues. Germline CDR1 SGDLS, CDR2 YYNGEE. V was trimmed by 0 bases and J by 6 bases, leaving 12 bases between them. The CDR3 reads CASSVVGGADEKLFF. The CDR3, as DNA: TGTGCCAGCAGCGTAGTTGGCGGGGCTGATGAAAAACTGTTTTTT.

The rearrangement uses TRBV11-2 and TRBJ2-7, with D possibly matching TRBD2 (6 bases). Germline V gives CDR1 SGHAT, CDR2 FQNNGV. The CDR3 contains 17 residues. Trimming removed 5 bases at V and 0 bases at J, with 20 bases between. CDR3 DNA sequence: TGTGCCAGCAGCAAGTACGGTACTAGCCTCAGCTCCTACGAGCAGTACTTC. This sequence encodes CASSKYGTSLSSYEQYF.

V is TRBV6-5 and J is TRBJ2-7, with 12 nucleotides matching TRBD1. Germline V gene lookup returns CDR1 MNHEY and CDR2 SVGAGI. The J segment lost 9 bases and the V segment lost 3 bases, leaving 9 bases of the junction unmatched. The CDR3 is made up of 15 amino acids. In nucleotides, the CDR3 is TGTGCCAGCAGTTATTCCGGGACAGGGGGCCCCGTGCAGTACTTC. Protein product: CASSYSGTGGPVQYF.

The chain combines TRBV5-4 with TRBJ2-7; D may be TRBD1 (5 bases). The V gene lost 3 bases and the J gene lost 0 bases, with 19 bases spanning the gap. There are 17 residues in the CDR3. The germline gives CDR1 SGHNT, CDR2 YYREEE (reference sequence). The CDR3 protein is CASSSGGASFYSYEQYF. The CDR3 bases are TGTGCCAGCAGCTCGGGTGGGGCCAGCTTTTACTCCTACGAGCAGTACTTC.

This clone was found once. The CDR3: CASRNSGDAYEQYF. Written as DNA, the CDR3 is TGTGCCAGCAGAAATAGCGGGGATGCCTACGAGCAGTACTTC. This chain links TRBV6-1 with TRBJ2-7; 8 bases line up with TRBD2. Germline CDR1 and CDR2: MNHNS and SASEGT. The CDR3 length is 14 residues. Germline trimming cut 6 bases from V and 2 bases from J; bases unmatched to any gene: 6.

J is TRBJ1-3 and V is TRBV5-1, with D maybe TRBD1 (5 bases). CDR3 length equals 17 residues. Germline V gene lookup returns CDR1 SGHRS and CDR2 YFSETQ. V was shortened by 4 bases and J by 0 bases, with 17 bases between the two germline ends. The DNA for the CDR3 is TGCGCCAGCAGCCCCGATTGGCAGGGCTTCTCTGGAAACACCATATATTTT. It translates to CASSPDWQGFSGNTIYF.

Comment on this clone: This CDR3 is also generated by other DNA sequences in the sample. The CDR3 spells CSAPTNTEAFF. The CDR3, as DNA: TGCAGTGCCCCTACGAACACTGAAGCTTTCTTT. This chain joins TRBV20-1 and TRBJ1-1; D remains ambiguous. The CDR3 totals 11 residues. Germline V gene sequence: CDR1 DFQATT, CDR2 SNEGSKA (reference sequence). With 6 bases removed from V and 1 base from J, the gap between germline ends came to 6 bases.

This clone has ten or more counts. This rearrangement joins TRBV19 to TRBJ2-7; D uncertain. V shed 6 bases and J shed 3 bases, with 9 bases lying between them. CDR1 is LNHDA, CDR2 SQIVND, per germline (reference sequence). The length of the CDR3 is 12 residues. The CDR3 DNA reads TGTGCCAGTAGGTTACGAATCTACGAGCAGTACTTC. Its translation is CASRLRIYEQYF.

CDR3 protein: CAISESRLPPDGYTF. CDR3 coding DNA: TGTGCCATCAGTGAGTCGAGGCTACCTCCGGATGGCTACACCTTC. The V gene is TRBV10-3, the J gene TRBJ1-2; D is unclear. The V gene's germline CDR1 is ENHRY and CDR2 SYGVKD. Trimming stripped 0 bases from V and 6 bases from J, with 14 bases between. The CDR3 length is 15 residues.

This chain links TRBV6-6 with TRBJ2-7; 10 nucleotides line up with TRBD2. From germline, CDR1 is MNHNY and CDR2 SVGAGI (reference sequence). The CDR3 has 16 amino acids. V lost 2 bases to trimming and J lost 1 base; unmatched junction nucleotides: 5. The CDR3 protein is CASSYRSSGSSYEQYF. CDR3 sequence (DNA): TGTGCCAGCAGTTACAGGTCTAGCGGGAGTTCCTACGAGCAGTACTTC.

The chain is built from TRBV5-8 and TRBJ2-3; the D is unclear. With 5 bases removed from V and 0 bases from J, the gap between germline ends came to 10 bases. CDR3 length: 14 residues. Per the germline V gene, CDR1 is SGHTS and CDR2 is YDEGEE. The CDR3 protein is CASRLTRSTDTQYF. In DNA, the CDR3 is TGTGCCAGCAGACTTACGAGGAGCACAGATACGCAGTATTTT.

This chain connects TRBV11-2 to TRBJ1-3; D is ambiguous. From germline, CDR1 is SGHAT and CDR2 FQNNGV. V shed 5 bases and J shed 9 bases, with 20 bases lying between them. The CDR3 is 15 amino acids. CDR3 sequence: CASSIGSRAVGTIYF. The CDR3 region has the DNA TGTGCCAGCAGCATCGGGTCCCGTGCGGTGGGCACCATATATTTT.

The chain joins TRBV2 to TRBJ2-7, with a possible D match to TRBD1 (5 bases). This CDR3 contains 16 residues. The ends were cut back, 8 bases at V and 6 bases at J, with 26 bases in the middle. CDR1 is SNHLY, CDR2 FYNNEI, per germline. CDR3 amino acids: CASSGHQAQVVSEQYF. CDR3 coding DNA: TGTGCCAGCTCAGGACACCAGGCGCAAGTAGTCAGCGAGCAGTACTTC.

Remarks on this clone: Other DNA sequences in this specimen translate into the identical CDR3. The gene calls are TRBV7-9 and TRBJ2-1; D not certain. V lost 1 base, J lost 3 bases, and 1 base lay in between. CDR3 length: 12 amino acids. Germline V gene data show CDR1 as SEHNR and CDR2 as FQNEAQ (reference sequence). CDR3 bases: TGTGCCAGCAGCTTAGACTACAATGAGCAGTTCTTC. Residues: CASSLDYNEQFF.

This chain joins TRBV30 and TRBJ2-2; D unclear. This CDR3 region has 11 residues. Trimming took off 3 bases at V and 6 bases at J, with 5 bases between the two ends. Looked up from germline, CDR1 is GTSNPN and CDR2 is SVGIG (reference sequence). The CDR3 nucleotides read TGTGCCTGGAGCTTCTCCGGGGAGCTGTTTTTT. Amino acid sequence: CAWSFSGELFF.

Written as DNA, the CDR3 is TGTGCCAGTAGTATTCTAGGAGCTAACTATGGCTACACCTTC. This translates into CASSILGANYGYTF. The chain recombines TRBV19 with TRBJ1-2, with D unresolved. Between the trimmed V and J ends, which lost 3 bases and 0 bases, there was a span of 8 bases. This CDR3 is built from 14 residues. Germline V CDR1 and CDR2: LNHDA, SQIVND (reference sequence).

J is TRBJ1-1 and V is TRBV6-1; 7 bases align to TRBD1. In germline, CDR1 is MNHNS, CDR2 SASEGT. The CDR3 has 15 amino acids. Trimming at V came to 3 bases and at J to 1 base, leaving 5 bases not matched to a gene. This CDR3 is CASSDLTGPNTEAFF. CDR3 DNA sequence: TGTGCCAGCAGTGACCTGACAGGGCCGAACACTGAAGCTTTCTTT.

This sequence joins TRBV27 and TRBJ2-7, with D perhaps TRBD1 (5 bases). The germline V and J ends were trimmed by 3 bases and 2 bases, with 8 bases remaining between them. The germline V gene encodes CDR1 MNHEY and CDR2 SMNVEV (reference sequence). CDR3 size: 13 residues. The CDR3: CASSFTGTYEQYF. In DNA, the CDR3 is TGTGCCAGCAGTTTCACAGGAACCTACGAGCAGTACTTC.

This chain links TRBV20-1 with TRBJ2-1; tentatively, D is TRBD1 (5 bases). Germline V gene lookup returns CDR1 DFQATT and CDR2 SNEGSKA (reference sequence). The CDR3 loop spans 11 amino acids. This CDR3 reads CKLLGENEQFF. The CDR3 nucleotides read TGCAAACTCTTAGGGGAAAATGAGCAGTTCTTC.

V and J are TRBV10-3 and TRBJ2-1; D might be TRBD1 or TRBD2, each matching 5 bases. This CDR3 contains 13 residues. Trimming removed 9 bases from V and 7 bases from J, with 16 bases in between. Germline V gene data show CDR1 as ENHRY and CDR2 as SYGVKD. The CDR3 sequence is CAIRDGRINEQFF. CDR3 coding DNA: TGTGCCATTAGGGACGGACGGATAAATGAGCAGTTCTTC.

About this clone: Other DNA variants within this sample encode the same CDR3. The CDR3 bases are TGTGCCAGCAGCGTAGCTGGGACAGGGAAAGAGACCCAGTACTTC. This sequence encodes CASSVAGTGKETQYF. This chain joins TRBV9 and TRBJ2-5, with 9 bases that match TRBD1. The CDR3 is 15 amino acids. Per the germline V gene, CDR1 is SGDLS and CDR2 is YYNGEE. V lost 0 bases, J lost 3 bases, and 3 bases stayed unmatched.